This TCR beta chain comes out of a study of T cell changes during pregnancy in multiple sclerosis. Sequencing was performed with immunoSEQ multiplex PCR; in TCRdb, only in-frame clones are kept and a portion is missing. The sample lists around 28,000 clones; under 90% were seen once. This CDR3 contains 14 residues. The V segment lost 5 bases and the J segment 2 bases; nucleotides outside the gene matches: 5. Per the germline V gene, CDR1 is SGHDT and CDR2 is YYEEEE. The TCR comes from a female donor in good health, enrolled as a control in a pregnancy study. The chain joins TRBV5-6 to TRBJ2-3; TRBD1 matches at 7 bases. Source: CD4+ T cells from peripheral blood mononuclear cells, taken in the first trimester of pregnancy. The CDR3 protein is CASSYRGYTDTQYF. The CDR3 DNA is TGTGCCAGCAGTTACAGGGGATACACAGATACGCAGTATTTT.